This T cell receptor (beta chain) was retrieved from a study of T-cell memory formation after mild COVID-19. The TCR alpha and TCR beta cDNA libraries, bearing sample barcodes and UMIs, were generated by 5'RACE using constant-segment primers. Via MiXCR, TCRdb re-called the 5' RACE reads, giving one row per CDR3 protein. The data hold just under 150,000 distinct CDR3 sequences, with roughly 21% observed a single time. The V gene's germline CDR1 is SGHAT and CDR2 FQNNGV. The CDR3 loop spans 15 amino acids. V was clipped by 3 bases and J by 8 bases, with 14 bases between them. Whole-study findings and limits: CD4+ clones that contracted lay mainly in CM and EM; CD8+ ones lay in EMRA. Contracting clones, day 15 to 85, had balanced CD4/CD8, and later expanders favored CD4+.

A word on this clonotype: Antigen unknown.

Sequencing was done on a sample of PBMCs or a T cell subset sorted from them (not recorded which). This clonotype originated in an adult woman who had mild COVID-19 (a few samples of this study predate the infection). Cell type and time point are not known. This rearrangement joins TRBV11-2 to TRBJ1-6; tentative D call: TRBD1 (6 bases). This chain's CDR3 is CASSFANRVDSPLHF. The CDR3 bases are TGTGCCAGCAGCTTCGCTAACAGGGTTGATTCACCCCTCCACTTT.